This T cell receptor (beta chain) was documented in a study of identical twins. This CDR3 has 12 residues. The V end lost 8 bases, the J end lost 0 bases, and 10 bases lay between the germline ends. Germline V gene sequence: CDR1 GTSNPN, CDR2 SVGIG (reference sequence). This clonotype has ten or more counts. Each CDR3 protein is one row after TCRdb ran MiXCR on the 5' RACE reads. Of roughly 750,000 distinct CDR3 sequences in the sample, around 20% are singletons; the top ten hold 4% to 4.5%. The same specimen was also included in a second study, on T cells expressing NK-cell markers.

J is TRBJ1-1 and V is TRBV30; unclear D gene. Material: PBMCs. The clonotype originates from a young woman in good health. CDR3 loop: CAHGRVNTEAFF. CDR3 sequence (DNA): TGTGCCCACGGAAGGGTGAACACTGAAGCTTTCTTT.